The present T cell receptor (beta chain) was sequenced within a study of control samples from healthy donors and cancer patients. The CDR3 loop spans 15 amino acids. Germline lookup yields CDR1 MDHEN and CDR2 SYDVKM. V shed 4 bases and J shed 3 bases, with 12 bases lying between them. The data were produced by immunoSEQ multiplex PCR, yet TCRdb's version contains in-frame clones alone and is incomplete. The sample carries 60,000 to 75,000 clones, roughly 89% recorded once. The TCR originated in a man aged 55 to 69 with colorectal cancer. The rearrangement uses TRBV28 and TRBJ1-4; D may be TRBD1 (6 bases). The specimen sequenced was PBMCs. The CDR3 here is CASSSVGAPNEKLFF. CDR3 coding DNA: TGTGCCAGCAGTTCTGTGGGGGCGCCTAATGAAAAACTGTTTTTT.